This TCR beta chain was found in a study of cytomegalovirus exposure and HLA in healthy donors. This PCR relied on a set of 60 Vbeta primers and 13 Jbeta primers. Method: immunoSEQ multiplex PCR; TCRdb's copy keeps in-frame clones and lacks some. This sample's clone table lists under 200,000 clones. This TCR derives from a man aged 25 to 40 in good health and CMV-seronegative. The specimen was PBMCs.

Written as DNA, the CDR3 is TGTGCCAGCAGCTCGAAGGGGACAGCCGACTACGAGCAGTACTTC. Protein product: CASSSKGTADYEQYF. The rearrangement uses TRBV5-4 and TRBJ2-7, with TRBD1 identical over 7 bases. The CDR3 sequence is 15 residues long. With V trimmed by 3 bases and J by 3 bases, 9 bases remained unmatched. The V gene's germline CDR1 is SGHNT and CDR2 YYREEE (reference sequence).